This TCR beta chain was recovered during a study of blood T cell repertoires in COVID-19. The method was immunoSEQ multiplex PCR; TCRdb's version includes in-frame clones alone and lacks a portion of them. The sample contains 250,000 to 350,000 clones, about 90% of which appear only once. V was pared by 6 bases and J by 7 bases, with 8 bases of the junction left unmatched. This CDR3 contains 13 residues. The V gene's germline CDR1 is SEHNR and CDR2 FQNEAQ (reference sequence). The V call is TRBV7-9, the J call TRBJ1-1; 7 bases are shared with TRBD1. The material sequenced was PBMCs or T cells enriched from blood (not recorded which). This TCR derives from a woman aged 18-29 years with acute COVID-19. The DNA of the CDR3 is TGTGCCAGCAGTTCCCCCCGGACAGGTGAAGCTTTCTTT. As protein: CASSSPRTGEAFF. Full variable domain (remainder filled in from reference TRBV7-9 and TRBJ1-1): DTGVSQNPRHKITKRGQNVTFRCDPISEHNRLYWYRQTLGQGPEFLTYFQNEAQLEKSRLLSDRFSAERPKGSFSTLEIQRTEQGDSAMYLCASSSPRTGEAFFGQGTRLTVV.